This T cell receptor (beta chain) was captured in a study of regulatory T cells in long-lasting Graves disease. Study-wide results and caveats: Persistent disease samples used TRBV28, TRBJ1-2 and TRBJ2-5 preferentially.

Combining iRepertoire HTBI primers with Arm-PCR of CDR3 regions, the authors built TCR beta libraries. TCRdb re-derived calls from the multiplex PCR reads in MiXCR, one entry per CDR3 protein. Here the sample spans 300,000 to 350,000 distinct CDR3 sequences, 15% to 20% being singletons. The CDR3 sequence is 13 residues long. Trimming removed 7 bases at V and 0 bases at J, with 8 bases between. CDR1 SNHLY and CDR2 FYNNEI come from the germline V gene. Notes on this clonotype: Its specificity is unknown.

Time point denoted: persistent/refractory GD, antithyroid drugs over 5 years with positive TRAb. Extracted PBMC RNA gave rise to the TCR library. This specimen was peripheral blood mononuclear cells (PBMCs), taken when the disease was refractory, from a patient treated with antithyroid drugs. The chain links TRBV2 to TRBJ2-3; D uncertain. This clonotype was obtained from a female donor with Graves disease. CDR3 coding DNA: TGTGCCAGCATTTCTGCTAGCACAGATACGCAGTATTTT. Encoded protein: CASISASTDTQYF.